The present TCR beta chain was sequenced within a study of control samples from healthy donors and cancer patients. This CDR3 is 13 amino acids long. V lost 3 bases and J 2 bases, leaving 10 bases between the germline ends. Looked up from germline, CDR1 is GTSNPN and CDR2 is SVGIG (reference sequence). Profiled with immunoSEQ multiplex PCR; TCRdb holds only in-frame clones, not every one. This repertoire shows tens of thousands of clones, approximately 89% found once; its top ten account for 0.8% to 1%. The clonotype originates from a man under 40 with colorectal cancer. Sequencing was performed on PBMCs. This chain links TRBV30 with TRBJ1-1; D not certain. The CDR3 reads CAWSLSGNTEAFF. As DNA, the CDR3 is TGTGCCTGGAGCCTGAGTGGTAACACTGAAGCTTTCTTT.